The 19 T cell receptor beta chains reported below all come from one sample, sequenced in a study of cytotoxic CD8 clonotypes in ibrutinib-treated CLL. Produced via immunoSEQ multiplex PCR; TCRdb's table is partial and in-frame only. The table includes under 300,000 clones, roughly 74% detected once. Sequencing was performed on PBMCs, taken after 24 months of ibrutinib treatment. The receptors were gathered from a human donor with chronic lymphocytic leukemia.

In this sample, this clone turned up a few times. The chain is built from TRBV6-6 and TRBJ2-7, with 7 bases fitting TRBD2. The CDR3 spans 16 residues. Germline loops: CDR1 MNHNY, CDR2 SVGAGI (reference sequence). Trimming at V came to 6 bases and at J to 2 bases, leaving 13 bases not matched to a gene. In DNA, the CDR3 is TGTGCCAGCAGGGACACTACCGGGACTACCCCCTACGAGCAGTACTTC. It codes for CASRDTTGTTPYEQYF.

This chain joins TRBV25-1 and TRBJ2-4; tentative D call: TRBD1 (5 bases). This CDR3 has 13 residues. Germline V gene sequence: CDR1 MGHDK, CDR2 SYGVNS. V lost 3 bases to trimming and J lost 7 bases, with 10 bases between them. In DNA form, the CDR3 reads TGTGCCAGCAGTGACCAGGGTTCGAACATTCAGTACTTC. It translates to CASSDQGSNIQYF.

The rearrangement links TRBV28 to TRBJ2-1; D is possibly TRBD2 (6 bases). The ends were cut back, 6 bases at V and 9 bases at J, with 24 bases in the middle. Germline CDR1 is MDHEN and CDR2 is SYDVKM. The CDR3 is 16 residues long. CDR3 bases: TGTGCCAGCAGCTCAGCGGGCTCCCCCGAAACGGGTGAGCAGTTCTTC. As protein: CASSSAGSPETGEQFF.

The rearrangement joins TRBV9 to TRBJ2-3; D not resolved. This CDR3 spans 15 amino acids. V dropped 3 bases and J dropped 2 bases, with 13 bases sitting between them. Germline-derived CDR1 and CDR2 are SGDLS and YYNGEE. The CDR3 sequence: CASSATGSTTDTQYF. CDR3 nucleotide sequence: TGTGCCAGCAGCGCGACCGGGTCCACCACAGATACGCAGTATTTT.

The V gene is TRBV27, the J gene TRBJ2-7; unclear D gene. Germline CDR1 is MNHEY and CDR2 is SMNVEV (reference sequence). The V end lost 0 bases, the J end lost 2 bases, and 8 bases lay between the germline ends. This CDR3 has 14 residues. This CDR3 is CASSLSPLAYEQYF. In DNA form, the CDR3 reads TGTGCCAGCAGTTTATCCCCGCTAGCCTACGAGCAGTACTTC.

The chain uses TRBV6-5 and TRBJ2-5; 13 bases fit TRBD2. Unmatched junction bases numbered 4, after V lost 4 bases and J lost 5 bases. Germline CDR1 MNHEY, CDR2 SVGAGI. This CDR3 is 15 amino acids long. The CDR3, as DNA: TGTGCCAGCAGTTCCTTGACTAGCGGGAGGGAGACCCAGTACTTC. Its translation: CASSSLTSGRETQYF.

The chain has TRBV10-3 and TRBJ2-7, with 14 nucleotides matching TRBD2. Looked up from germline, CDR1 is ENHRY and CDR2 is SYGVKD. The V segment lost 3 bases and the J segment 3 bases; nucleotides outside the gene matches: 7. This CDR3 contains 17 residues. As DNA, the CDR3 is TGTGCCATCAGTGAAGGGACGACTAGCGGGAGGGACTACGAGCAGTACTTC. Residues: CAISEGTTSGRDYEQYF.

The gene calls are TRBV6-5 and TRBJ2-7; D ambiguous. CDR3 length: 14 amino acids. Per germline, CDR1 MNHEY and CDR2 SVGAGI. The germline V and J ends were trimmed by 3 bases and 1 base, with 10 bases remaining between them. The CDR3 sequence is CASSYSTDSYEQYF. The CDR3, as DNA: TGTGCCAGCAGTTATTCGACGGATTCCTACGAGCAGTACTTC.

This clone was found a few times. The genes are TRBV19 and TRBJ2-1; TRBD2 aligns across 9 bases. V lost 6 bases, J lost 6 bases, and 9 bases stayed unmatched. This CDR3 is 15 amino acids long. CDR1 is LNHDA, CDR2 SQIVND, per germline (reference sequence). The CDR3 bases are TGTGCCAGTAGAATCGGTAGCGGGAGTCGCAATGAGCAGTTCTTC. Translating gives CASRIGSGSRNEQFF.

This clone was counted only a few times. The V and J genes are TRBV15 and TRBJ2-7; maybe TRBD1 (5 bases). Trimming removed 0 bases from V and 6 bases from J, with 6 bases in between. CDR3 size: 12 residues. The germline CDR1 and CDR2 sequences are LNHNV and YYDKDF (reference sequence). The CDR3, as DNA: TGTGCCACCAGCAGAGATAGGGGCGAGCAGTACTTC. Its protein is CATSRDRGEQYF.

In this sample, this clone turned up a few times. The chain joins TRBV11-3 to TRBJ2-7; weak D call: TRBD1 (7 bases). This CDR3 is 14 amino acids long. Germline loops: CDR1 SGHNT, CDR2 YENEEA. Trimming cost V 5 bases and J 5 bases, with 16 bases left between them. CDR3 nucleotides: TGTGCCAGCAGCCCCGGCGGAGGGGGCCACGAGCAGTACTTC. Its protein is CASSPGGGGHEQYF.

The V gene is TRBV19, the J gene TRBJ2-7; TRBD2 aligns across 10 bases. The CDR3 runs to 14 residues. Germline assignment: CDR1 LNHDA and CDR2 SQIVND (reference sequence). Trimming took 4 bases from V and 6 from J; bases not matched to a gene: 6. The CDR3 reads CASSTIAGGGEQYF. CDR3 bases: TGTGCCAGTAGTACGATAGCGGGAGGAGGCGAGCAGTACTTC.

The table lists this clone with a count of one. V gene TRBV9 combines with J gene TRBJ2-2; the D gene is possibly TRBD2 (6 bases). Germline lookup yields CDR1 SGDLS and CDR2 YYNGEE. CDR3 size: 16 residues. V lost 4 bases and J lost 0, with 13 bases in between. The CDR3 bases are TGTGCCAGCAGCTCGGGGTCGGGGGCGAACACCGGGGAGCTGTTTTTT. It yields the protein CASSSGSGANTGELFF.

This clone was seen a single time. The J gene is TRBJ2-7, the V gene TRBV11-2, with 10 bases aligning to TRBD2. The CDR3 has 14 amino acids. With V trimmed by 5 bases and J by 4 bases, 5 bases remained unmatched. Germline values: CDR1 SGHAT, CDR2 FQNNGV. The CDR3 region is CASSLTSGIYEQYF. CDR3 bases: TGTGCCAGCAGCCTTACTAGCGGGATATACGAGCAGTACTTC.

This rearrangement joins TRBV11-2 to TRBJ2-7; TRBD1 matches at 8 bases. The CDR3 extends over 15 amino acids. Germline trimming cut 5 bases from V and 3 bases from J; bases unmatched to any gene: 9. Germline CDR1 SGHAT, CDR2 FQNNGV. The CDR3 reads CASSPDRVGGYEQYF. The DNA for the CDR3 is TGTGCCAGCAGCCCGGACAGGGTCGGGGGCTACGAGCAGTACTTC.

The chain employs TRBV10-3 and TRBJ2-7, with 9 bases fitting TRBD1. The CDR3 consists of 15 residues. J lost 7 bases, V lost 3 bases, and 10 bases had no gene match. CDR1 and CDR2 (germline): ENHRY, SYGVKD. CDR3 DNA sequence: TGTGCCATCAGTGAATTGTGGACAGGGGTGAGGGAGCAGTACTTC. Encoded protein: CAISELWTGVREQYF.

The rearrangement links TRBV4-3 to TRBJ2-7, with D unclear. V was trimmed by 2 bases and J by 6 bases, leaving 11 bases between them. The CDR3 covers 13 residues. Germline CDR1 LGHNA, CDR2 YSLEER. CDR3 DNA sequence: TGCGCCAGCAGCCAATTGGGGTTCGGCGAGCAGTACTTC. As protein: CASSQLGFGEQYF.

The sample holds a few counts of this clone. This sequence joins TRBV11-3 and TRBJ2-1; maybe TRBD2 (5 bases). CDR1 and CDR2 (germline): SGHNT, YENEEA. The CDR3 is 13 amino acids. Trimming cost V 3 bases and J 5 bases, with 8 bases left between them. The CDR3 DNA follows: TGTGCCAGCAGCTTGGCGGAGGACAATGAGCAGTTCTTC. This translates into CASSLAEDNEQFF.

The chain uses TRBV19 and TRBJ1-1, with unresolved D. Trimming removed 2 bases from V and 1 base from J, with 8 bases in between. There are 14 residues in the CDR3. CDR1 and CDR2 from the germline V gene are LNHDA and SQIVND (reference sequence). CDR3 loop: CASSIKVPNTEAFF. As DNA, the CDR3 is TGTGCCAGTAGTATAAAAGTACCGAACACTGAAGCTTTCTTT.